This entry concerns a single T cell receptor beta chain. What antigen it recognizes has not been identified. No much larger clonotype is one base removed from it; base qualities were not supplied. The data are from a study of cytomegalovirus exposure and HLA in healthy donors (TCRdb year 2017). At the level of the whole study: In an earlier analysis of several hundred of the donors, under 300 Gb of sequence data and roughly 100 million unique TCR beta sequences from about 180 million T cells were reported. An early release that covered roughly 600 HLA-typed donors contained approximately 300 gigabases of sequencing data and around 85 million unique TCR sequences. Among the roughly 380 genotyped donors, about 85% belonged to the genetic ancestry cluster associated with self-reported Caucasian donors. The study aimed to test whether cataloging public T cell receptors could reveal signatures of past pathogen exposure. The T cell repertoires of some 700 subjects were profiled by immunosequencing and related to cytomegalovirus serostatus. In addition to the first cohort of 666 subjects, a separate validation cohort of approximately 110 different subjects was used. To predict cytomegalovirus infection status, the study combined high-throughput TCR immunosequencing, statistical association of individual TCRs with disease status, and machine learning. A later analysis re-examined previously published TCR beta repertoires from about 670 donors and added high-resolution HLA genotyping to investigate patterns of TCR occurrence. Rather than drawing on any new phenotypic data, the later analysis identified candidate immune exposures from TCR beta sequences and the way those sequences occurred across donors. In an earlier analysis of 587 of the donors, high-throughput TCR beta sequencing was used to judge whether each TCR beta V gene segment behaved as functional or pseudogenic. Donor age, sex, ethnicity and CMV serostatus were compiled alongside the repertoire data. Genome-wide SNP genotypes for about three fifths of the roughly 700 donors were used in a later genetic analysis, which treated that subset as a discovery cohort. Every discovery cohort repertoire had been produced on one sequencing platform. Both class I and class II loci were covered by HLA typing, at four-digit resolution. Typing coverage varied by locus: roughly 629-630 donors for A, B, C, DRB1 and DQB1; 500 to 550 for DQA1; more than 600 for DPA1; approximately 450 for DPB1. A few DR-DQ haplotypes were handled as single units for association and clustering because linkage in the cohort was strong. On average, about 200,000 unique TCR beta nucleotide sequences were sequenced per donor among 398 genotyped donors of the cohort, with around 19% of those sequences being non-productive.

In total, fewer than 750 healthy bone marrow donors made up the cohort. At the time of sampling, all cohort members were nominally healthy, though unrecorded immune exposures were likely present. The donor was CMV seropositive and belonged to the group of a few hundred seropositive cohort members. A peripheral blood sample was collected from each donor, and TCR beta sequencing was performed on peripheral blood mononuclear cells. The Qiagen DNeasy Blood Extraction Kit was used to extract genomic DNA from the blood cell samples. What the study reported, not specific to this receptor: CMV serostatus was the only immune exposure information available for the cohort. Three of the identified cytomegalovirus-associated TCR beta chains were confirmed in vitro to be specific for cytomegalovirus antigens. Most CMV-associated TCR beta chains appeared to be HLA-restricted in a later analysis, and the HLA associations seemed to be driven largely by CMV exposure. The cohort was sequenced for TCR beta chains only, and without alpha or paired-chain data the features that could be detected were limited. The presence/absence analyses assumed that sequencing depth was roughly uniform across donors, and that assumption may not be true. A group of highly shared sequence variants was considered likely to be a technical artifact of the sequencing pipeline. The 87-base-pair reads could not distinguish some IMGT-functional V segments, including TRBV6-2 and TRBV6-3, so those segments were excluded. Strong co-occurrence of HLA alleles, especially DR and DQ, made assigning TCR associations to individual alleles difficult. Across donors, most TCR sequences were observed very rarely, whereas some public TCRs were present in many individuals. An association between a missense DCLRE1C variant and V-gene and J-gene trimming of TCR beta chains was found in a later genetic analysis and replicated in an independent cohort. In a later analysis, HLA-associated TCR beta chains were found to be more clonally expanded and to have lower generation probabilities than equally common non-associated chains. Correlated functional status among segregating V segments might reflect linkage disequilibrium, but an unknown experimental factor could not be ruled out. In a later analysis, around 17,000 TCR beta sequences were associated with specific HLA alleles at a false discovery rate of 0.05. Compared with the roughly 670-donor mean, donors in an Asian-associated ancestry cluster had fewer N-insertions in productive TCRs, according to a later genetic analysis. In the study, 150 to 200 TCR beta chains were listed as associated with cytomegalovirus. Around 16 rarely observed V segments, including chromosome 9 orphons, were excluded from the earlier analysis of about 610 of the donors because counts were too low. According to a later analysis, TCR association rates differed among HLA loci, with DRB1 alleles showing the most associated TCRs and HLA-C alleles showing the fewest. A further reported finding was that TCR beta sequences accurately predicted the HLA-A and HLA-B alleles for most subjects in the first cohort. Because some donors lacked HLA typing at each locus, the association tests relied only on the typed subset. In a later analysis, several top co-occurrence clusters were reported to appear linked to parvovirus B19, influenza, CMV and Epstein-Barr virus. The authors suggested that the approach could potentially be extended to other disease states and immunological phenotypes. In both the original and validation cohorts, the classifier was reported to diagnose cytomegalovirus status with high specificity and sensitivity. An earlier analysis of 587 of the donors showed that most TCR beta V segments appeared in productive rearrangements either about 90% or about 30% of the time, which broadly matched IMGT annotations.

Preparation of the library involved the immunoSEQ multiplex PCR assay. For the multiplex PCR, a mixture combining 60 forward primers for TCR Vbeta segments and 13 reverse primers for TCR Jbeta segments was used. A multiplex PCR assay on genomic DNA amplified the CDR3 region of rearranged TCR beta genes. On the Illumina HiSeq System, the amplified TCR beta libraries were sequenced as 87-base-pair reads. Per the source publication's procedure: In a later analysis, 77 million or so unique TCR beta chains were counted across the 500 to 850 repertoires, and roughly 10 million of these chains were shared by at least two donors. Raw reads were error-corrected and collapsed into unique sequences by a nearest-neighbor algorithm in which closely related sequences were merged to remove PCR and sequencing errors. V, D and J gene segments were assigned by aligning CDR3 sequences to IMGT reference sequences. For a sequence to be retained, a match of at least six nucleotides to both a V gene segment and a J gene segment was required. Rearrangements were classified as productive when the CDR3 lacked stop codons and remained in frame with V and J, and all other rearrangements were classified as non-productive. CDR3 was defined according to IMGT convention as the region running from the second conserved V-encoded cysteine to the conserved J-encoded phenylalanine. The earlier analysis of approximately 590 of the donors excluded any sequence lacking an unambiguous match to a single V gene segment. In an earlier analysis of several hundred of the donors, a V segment was called functional when productive rearrangements were above 56.7%, and segregating when the standard deviation between donors exceeded 5%. A statistical classification framework was developed to diagnose cytomegalovirus status using the catalog of TCR beta chain sequences. In a later analysis, TCR nucleotide sequences were compared against IMGT/GENE-DB human TR gene sequences so that V and J genes could be assigned. A later analysis assigned CDR3 sequences and most-parsimonious VDJ recombination scenarios with the TCRdist pipeline. In a later analysis, each TCR beta chain was defined by its CDR3 amino acid sequence together with its V-gene family, and reads lacking a unique V-gene family were excluded. As a way to deal with suspected cross-contamination and a sequencing artifact, a later analysis dropped more than 500 nucleotide sequences that were highly shared and had low generation probability. In a later analysis, a clonal expansion index was calculated for each public chain from normalized within-repertoire ranks of inferred template counts. In a later analysis, generation probabilities were computed using a VDJ recombination model fitted to out-of-frame rearrangements, and the results were checked against IGoR. In a later analysis, TCR-TCR, TCR-HLA and TCR-CMV co-occurrence was scored with hypergeometric tests, and a repertoire-size bias correction was applied to TCR pairs. To estimate false discovery rates, a later analysis permuted the HLA or CMV assignments 20 times. In a later analysis, co-occurring TCRs were grouped with DBSCAN, and TCRdist sequence similarity was added when clustering was performed within HLA-allele-positive subsets. Co-occurrence clustering excluded repertoires with fewer than 30,000 or more than 120,000 public chains, plus five with anomalous nucleotide sharing. TCRdb limited this immuneACCESS table to in-frame rearrangements with V and J called. A share of clones is missing; checked studies link under half to unresolved V genes, and the rest is unexplained. V, J and clone size are those of that table, while D and trimming were read from the DNA. The table for this sample lists under 150,000 clones; more than 75% of them were counted only once. The ten largest clones take up approximately 5.6% of the sample.

Its CDR3 holds 13 amino acids, cysteine through phenylalanine. CDR3 DNA only is kept here, 39 bases in frame from base 1. V drops 10 bases and J drops 1 base, leaving 13 bases in between. The V gene is TRBV23-1 and the J gene is TRBJ1-1; no D segment can be confidently identified. TRBV23-1 is noted as an ORF with a role that remains uncertain. This TCR came from a woman aged 40 to 55 in good health and CMV-seropositive. The sequenced material came from PBMCs. The CDR3 is CAIIAVGNTEAFF. The nucleotide sequence reads TGCGCCATCATTGCGGTGGGGAACACTGAAGCTTTCTTT.